This T cell receptor (beta chain) is from a study of cytotoxic CD8 clonotypes in ibrutinib-treated CLL. General observations from the study: Baseline values of clonality outstripped age-matched healthy donors and followed circulating CD8+ T-cell counts. Sampling schedules were unmatched across sustained-remission and progressing patients. Private clonotypes, not public ones, expanded at ibrutinib response.

This CDR3 has 11 amino acids. Germline V CDR1 and CDR2: SQVTM, ANQGSEA. The germline V and J ends were trimmed by 4 bases and 2 bases, with 6 bases remaining between them. This clone was picked up one time. What it binds is unknown. The intended depth for sequencing was 1 in 200,000 to 1 in 1 million T cells. Using immunoSEQ multiplex PCR, the repertoire was profiled, and TCRdb retains in-frame clones only, with some absent. Of hundreds of thousands of clones listed, approximately 75% were seen once; the top ten hold about an eighth. This receptor was obtained from a human donor with chronic lymphocytic leukemia. The sample was PBMCs, taken after 12 months of ibrutinib treatment. The chain employs TRBV29-1 and TRBJ2-7; D gene uncertain. Written as DNA, the CDR3 is TGCAGCGTTGTAGGGACCTACGAGCAGTACTTC. Translating it yields CSVVGTYEQYF.